This TCR beta chain was observed in a study of T cells in Graves' hyperthyroidism and ophthalmopathy. Overall study findings and caveats: Blood also contained most expanded thyroid clonotypes above 0.001. By a 13 V-J model, ophthalmopathy was set apart from stable hyperthyroidism.

The junction had 8 bases not matched to a gene; V was cut back by 2 bases and J by 8 bases. The germline V gene has CDR1 LGHNT and CDR2 FRNRAP. This CDR3 contains 16 residues. PBMCs were derived from about 10 ml fresh peripheral blood. RNA transcripts provided the source from which TCR beta CDR3 regions were amplified. The HTBI primer set served for first-round RT-PCR of the TCR CDR3. TCRdb itself ran the multiplex PCR reads through MiXCR, one entry per CDR3 protein. In the table there are 160,000 or so distinct CDR3 sequences, 9.4% of which are singletons. This clonotype appeared many times. Its matching antigen is unknown.

Sequencing used blood. The clonotype originates from a woman in her late teens or twenties with Graves' hyperthyroidism that later progressed to Graves' ophthalmopathy. V gene TRBV12-5 combines with J gene TRBJ2-1; 11 bases line up with TRBD2. CDR3 bases: TGTGCTAGTGGTTTGAGTGTAACTAGCGGGAGTGATGAGCAGTTCTTC. Its translation is CASGLSVTSGSDEQFF.